This T cell receptor (beta chain) was identified during a study of cytomegalovirus exposure and HLA in healthy donors. Study results and limitations: In an earlier analysis, most TCR beta V segments were productive about 87% or about 30% of the time.

This clone is a singleton in its sample. Its specificity is not known. Germline CDR1 SGHVS, CDR2 FQNEAQ. CDR3 length: 15 amino acids. J was trimmed by 1 base and V by 5 bases; bases with no gene match: 7. In the PCR, 60 Vbeta and 13 Jbeta primers were used. TCRdb's copy holds only in-frame clones and misses some; the assay was immunoSEQ multiplex PCR. Among more than 140,000 clones listed, roughly 82% were seen once. This receptor was taken from a man under 40 in good health and CMV-seropositive. Sequenced: PBMCs. The chain couples TRBV7-8 to TRBJ1-1; 7 nucleotides align to TRBD1. In nucleotides, the CDR3 is TGTGCCAGCAGCCCCGCAAGACAGGGGAACACTGAAGCTTTCTTT. It translates to CASSPARQGNTEAFF.